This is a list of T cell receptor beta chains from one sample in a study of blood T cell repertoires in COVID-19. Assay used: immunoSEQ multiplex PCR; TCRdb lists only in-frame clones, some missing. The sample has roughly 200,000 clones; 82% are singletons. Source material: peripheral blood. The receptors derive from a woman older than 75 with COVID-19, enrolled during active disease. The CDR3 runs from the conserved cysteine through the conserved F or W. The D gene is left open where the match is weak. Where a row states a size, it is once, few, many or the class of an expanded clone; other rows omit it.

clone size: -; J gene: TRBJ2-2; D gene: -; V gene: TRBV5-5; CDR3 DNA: TGTGCCAGCAGCTTGGCTCCGGCTTCAGGGCAGGGGGAGCTGTTTTTT; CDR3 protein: CASSLAPASGQGELFF
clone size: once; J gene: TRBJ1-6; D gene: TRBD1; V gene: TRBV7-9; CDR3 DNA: TGTGCCAGCAGCCTCGGGGGACAGTCACCCCTCCACTTT; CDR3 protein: CASSLGGQSPLHF
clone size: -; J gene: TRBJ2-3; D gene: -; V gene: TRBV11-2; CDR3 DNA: TGTGCCAGCAGCTCGATTACTTTGACAGTGCGCACAGATACGCAGTATTTT; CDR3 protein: CASSSITLTVRTDTQYF
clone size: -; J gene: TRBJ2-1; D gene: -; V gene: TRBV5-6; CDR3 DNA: TGTGCCAGCAGCTTGACTATTAAGGCGGATTACAATGAGCAGTTCTTC; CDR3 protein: CASSLTIKADYNEQFF
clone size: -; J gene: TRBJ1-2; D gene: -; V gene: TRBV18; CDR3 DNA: TGTGCCAGCTCACCATTCAAAGAAGCTAGGGGAGGCTACACCTTC; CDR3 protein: CASSPFKEARGGYTF
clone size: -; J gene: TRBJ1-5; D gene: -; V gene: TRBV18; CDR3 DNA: TGTGCCGGCTCAACGGGAATACACAATCAGCCCCAGCATTTT; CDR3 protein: CAGSTGIHNQPQHF
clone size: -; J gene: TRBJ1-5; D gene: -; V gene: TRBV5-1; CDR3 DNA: TGCGCCAGCAGCCCGGGAAGCCCCAATCAGCCCCAGCATTTT; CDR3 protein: CASSPGSPNQPQHF
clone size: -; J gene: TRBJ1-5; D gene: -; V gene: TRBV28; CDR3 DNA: TGTGCCAGCAGTCCCCCCTGGAGGGAGAGCAATCAGCCCCAGCATTTT; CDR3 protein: CASSPPWRESNQPQHF
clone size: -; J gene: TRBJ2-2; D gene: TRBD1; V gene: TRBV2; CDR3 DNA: TGTGCCAGCAGTCGGGAAGGCAGACAAGGGGGCCCCACCGGGGAGCTGTTTTTT; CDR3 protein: CASSREGRQGGPTGELFF
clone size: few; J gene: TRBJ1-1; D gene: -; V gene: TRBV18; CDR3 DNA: TGTGCCAGCTCACCAGACGGGGGGAGAAACACTGAAGCTTTCTTT; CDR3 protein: CASSPDGGRNTEAFF
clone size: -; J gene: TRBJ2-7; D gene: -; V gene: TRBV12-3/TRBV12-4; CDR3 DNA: TGTGCCAGCAGTTATGGGACTGTTTACGAGCAGTACTTC; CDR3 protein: CASSYGTVYEQYF
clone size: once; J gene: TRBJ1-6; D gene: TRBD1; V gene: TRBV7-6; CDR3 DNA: TGTGCCAGCAGCCGGGACAGTAATTCACCCCTCCACTTT; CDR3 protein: CASSRDSNSPLHF
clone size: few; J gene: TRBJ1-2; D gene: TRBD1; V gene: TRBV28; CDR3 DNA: TGTGCCAGCAGCACGAGACAGGGGGGCTACACCTTC; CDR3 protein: CASSTRQGGYTF
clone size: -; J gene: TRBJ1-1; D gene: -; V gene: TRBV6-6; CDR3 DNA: TGTGCCAGCAGTTCCCGGGGTGGGGACACTGAAGCTTTCTTT; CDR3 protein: CASSSRGGDTEAFF
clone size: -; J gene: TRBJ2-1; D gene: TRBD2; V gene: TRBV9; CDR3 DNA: TGTGCCAGCAGCCTCTGGGCGACCGGGACTAGGAGCAATGAGCAGTTCTTC; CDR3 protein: CASSLWATGTRSNEQFF
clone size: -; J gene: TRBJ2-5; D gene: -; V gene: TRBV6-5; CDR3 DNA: TGTGCCAGCAACCACGGGGACACACAAGAGACCCAGTACTTC; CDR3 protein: CASNHGDTQETQYF
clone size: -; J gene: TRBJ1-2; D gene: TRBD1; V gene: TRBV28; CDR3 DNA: TGTGCCAGCAGTTTACGGACAGGGTATGGCTACACCTTC; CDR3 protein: CASSLRTGYGYTF
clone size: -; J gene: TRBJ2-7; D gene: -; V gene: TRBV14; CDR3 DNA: TGTGCCAGCAGCCCTAGGGGGTTCTCCTACGAGCAGTACTTC; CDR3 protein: CASSPRGFSYEQYF
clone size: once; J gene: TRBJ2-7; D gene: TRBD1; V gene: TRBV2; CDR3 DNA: TGTGCCAGCAGTGCCCAGACAGGGTCCGAGCAGTACTTC; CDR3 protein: CASSAQTGSEQYF
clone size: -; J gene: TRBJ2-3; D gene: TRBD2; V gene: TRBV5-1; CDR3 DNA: TGCGCCAGCAGCTGGCGGGAGGGCACAGATACGCAGTATTTT; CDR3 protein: CASSWREGTDTQYF
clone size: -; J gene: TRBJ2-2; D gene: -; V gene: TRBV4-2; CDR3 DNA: TGTGCCAGCAGCCAAAGCCGTGCGAACACCGGGGAGCTGTTTTTT; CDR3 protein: CASSQSRANTGELFF
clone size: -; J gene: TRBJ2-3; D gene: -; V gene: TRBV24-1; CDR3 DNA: TGTGCCACCAGTGATTTCGGACAGCTCGGAGATACGCAGTATTTT; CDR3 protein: CATSDFGQLGDTQYF
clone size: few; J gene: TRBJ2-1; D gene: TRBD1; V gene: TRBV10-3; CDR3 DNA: TGTGCCATCCGCTCCGGACAGGGAATCAATGAGCAGTTCTTC; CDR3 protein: CAIRSGQGINEQFF